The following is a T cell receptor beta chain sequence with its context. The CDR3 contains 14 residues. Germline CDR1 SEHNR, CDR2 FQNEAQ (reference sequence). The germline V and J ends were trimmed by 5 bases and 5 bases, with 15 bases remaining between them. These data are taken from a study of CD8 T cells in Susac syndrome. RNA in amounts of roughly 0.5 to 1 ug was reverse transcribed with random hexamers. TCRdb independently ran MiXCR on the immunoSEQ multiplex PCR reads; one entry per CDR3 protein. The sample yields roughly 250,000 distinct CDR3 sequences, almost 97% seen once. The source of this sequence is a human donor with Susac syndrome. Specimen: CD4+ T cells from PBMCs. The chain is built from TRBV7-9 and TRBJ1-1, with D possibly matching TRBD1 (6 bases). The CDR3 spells CASSLSGGYTEAFF. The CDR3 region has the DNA TGTGCCAGCAGCCTGAGTGGGGGCTATACTGAAGCTTTCTTT.